Listed below are T cell receptor beta chains from one sample, sequenced in a study of T cells in Graves' hyperthyroidism and ophthalmopathy. MiXCR, run by TCRdb on the multiplex PCR reads, gives a single entry per CDR3 protein. The sample yields about 570,000 distinct CDR3 sequences, under 60% seen once. The sample consisted of peripheral blood or thyroid tissue (not recorded which). The source of these receptors is an adult woman with Graves' disease, either hyperthyroidism or ophthalmopathy (not recorded which). The CDR3 runs from the conserved cysteine through the conserved F or W. A D gene is named only where the DNA matches it firmly. Only some rows state a clone size, as once, few, many or a class for expanded clones.

TRBJ2-5	TRBV4-1	-	-	CASSQGRPLGETQYF	TGCGCCAGCAGCCAAGGTCGGCCGCTCGGAGAGACCCAGTACTTC
TRBJ1-2	TRBV5-1	-	few	CASSLLASSRDGYTF	TGCGCCAGCAGCTTGTTGGCATCTTCCAGGGATGGCTACACCTTC
TRBJ1-5	TRBV20-1	-	many	CSAKNAGSGQPQHF	TGCAGTGCAAAAAACGCGGGGTCAGGTCAGCCCCAGCATTTT
TRBJ1-5	TRBV2	TRBD1	-	CASSAGGGAGQPQHF	TGTGCCAGCAGTGCGGGAGGGGGCGCGGGTCAGCCCCAGCATTTT
TRBJ2-2	TRBV30	TRBD2	-	CARSSGSSTGELFF	TGTGCCCGGTCTAGCGGGAGTAGTACCGGGGAGCTGTTTTTT
TRBJ1-6	TRBV7-2	-	-	CASTHRQLGPPLHF	TGTGCCAGCACCCACCGACAGTTGGGGCCACCCCTCCACTTT
TRBJ2-7	TRBV29-1	TRBD2	few	CSVSAGGRREQYF	TGCAGCGTGTCTGCGGGAGGAAGGCGCGAGCAGTACTTC
TRBJ2-6	TRBV6-5	TRBD1	many	CASSPTGATGANVLTF	TGTGCCAGCAGTCCCACAGGGGCCACTGGGGCCAACGTCCTGACTTTC
TRBJ1-2	TRBV6-1	-	few	CAISNEQGSYGYTF	TGTGCCATCAGTAATGAACAGGGAAGCTATGGCTACACCTTC
TRBJ2-7	TRBV10-2	TRBD1	-	CASSEEGDRPYEQYF	TGCGCCAGCAGTGAGGAGGGGGACAGACCCTACGAGCAGTACTTC
TRBJ2-5	TRBV10-3	-	-	CAISWLGQETQYF	TGTGCCATCAGTTGGTTGGGGCAAGAGACCCAGTACTTC
TRBJ1-6	TRBV5-1	TRBD1	-	CASSLVGRGDSPLHF	TGCGCCAGCAGCTTGGTAGGCAGGGGGGATTCACCCCTCCACTTT
TRBJ2-7	TRBV25-1	TRBD2	-	CARVASGSYEQYF	TGTGCTAGAGTGGCTAGCGGGAGCTACGAGCAGTACTTC
TRBJ1-3	TRBV7-2	-	many	CASSLIPSGRAGNTIYF	TGTGCCAGCAGCCTTATCCCTAGCGGGAGGGCTGGAAACACCATATATTTT
TRBJ2-7	TRBV6-6	-	-	CASSGISSYEQYF	TGTGCCAGCAGTGGCATTAGCAGCTACGAGCAGTACTTC